This TCR beta chain was identified during a study of blood T cell repertoires in COVID-19. Study-wide background: Sites across the United States, Italy and Spain contributed samples from acute and convalescent COVID-19. T cells, B-cell-depleted T cells, or PBMCs supplied cDNA or gDNA.

After removal of 6 bases from V and 3 bases from J, the junction contained 11 bases not matched to a gene. CDR1 and CDR2 (germline): MDHEN, SYDVKM. The CDR3 runs 16 residues. In the original processing: By means of reference gene primer amplification, nucleated cell counts were estimated. The table came from immunoSEQ multiplex PCR; TCRdb's copy has only in-frame clones and leaves some out. V and J calls and clone size follow that table, whereas D and trimming were derived from the DNA. The data show about 180,000 clones, approximately 81% seen once. The specimen was peripheral blood. This clonotype was sampled from a young man with active or convalescent COVID-19. V and J are TRBV28 and TRBJ2-7; TRBD1 aligns across 10 bases. CDR3 sequence: CASRGDRGTNVYEQYF. CDR3 bases: TGTGCCAGCAGGGGGGACAGGGGAACGAACGTCTACGAGCAGTACTTC.